The source of this TCR beta chain is a study of metastatic and nonmetastatic thyroid tumors. Study-wide background: Both malignant and benign thyroid patients supplied peripheral blood and tumor or nodule tissue samples, across which the repertoires of these patients were then compared.

No patient received treatment before thyroid surgery. Study conclusions and caveats: Significantly higher TCR beta diversity was reportedly seen in malignant thyroid tumors than benign nodules, in blood and tumor.

TCRdb called clones again from the PCR reads with MiXCR. Of more than 65,000 clones in the sample, approximately 15% were seen once. In its sample, this clone is medium-sized. Its antigen is not known. V lost 6 bases and J lost 4; bases outside the gene matches: 12. The CDR3 spans 17 residues. The germline V gene has CDR1 MRHNA and CDR2 SNTAGT. The sequenced sample was blood. This TCR came from a male donor with papillary thyroid cancer or a benign thyroid nodule (not recorded which). Some clones in this sample may be carry-over from other donors' samples. This chain joins TRBV6-4 and TRBJ2-1; 10 nucleotides align to TRBD2. CDR3 in amino acids: CASRFETSGLPYNEQFF. DNA of the CDR3: TGTGCCAGCAGATTCGAGACTAGCGGGCTCCCTTACAATGAGCAGTTCTTC.